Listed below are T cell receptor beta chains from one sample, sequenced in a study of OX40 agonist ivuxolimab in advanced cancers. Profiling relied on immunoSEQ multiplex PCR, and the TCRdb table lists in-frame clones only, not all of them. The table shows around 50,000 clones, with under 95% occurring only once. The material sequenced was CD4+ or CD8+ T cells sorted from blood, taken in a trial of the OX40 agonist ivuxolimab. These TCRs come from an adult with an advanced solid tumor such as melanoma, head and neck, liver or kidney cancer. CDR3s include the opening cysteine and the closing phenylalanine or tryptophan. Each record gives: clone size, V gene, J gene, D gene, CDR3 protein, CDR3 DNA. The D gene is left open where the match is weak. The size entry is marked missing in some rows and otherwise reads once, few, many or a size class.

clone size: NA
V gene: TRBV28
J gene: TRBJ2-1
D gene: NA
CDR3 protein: CASSFPNNEQFF
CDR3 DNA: TGTGCCAGCAGTTTTCCCAATAATGAGCAGTTCTTC

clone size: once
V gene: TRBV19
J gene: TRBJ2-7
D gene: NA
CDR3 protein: CASSTTYEQYF
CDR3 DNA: TGTGCCAGTAGTACCACCTACGAGCAGTACTTC

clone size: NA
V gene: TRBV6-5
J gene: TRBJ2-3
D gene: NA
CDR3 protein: CASSYGTGGDTQYF
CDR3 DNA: TGTGCCAGCAGTTACGGGACGGGTGGAGATACGCAGTATTTT

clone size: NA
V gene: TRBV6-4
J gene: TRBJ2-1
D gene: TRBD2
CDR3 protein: CASSEAGGSNEQFF
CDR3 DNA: TGTGCCAGCAGTGAGGCGGGAGGAAGCAATGAGCAGTTCTTC

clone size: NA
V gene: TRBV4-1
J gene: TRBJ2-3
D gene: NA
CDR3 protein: CASSQGWADTQYF
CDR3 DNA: TGCGCCAGCAGCCAAGGATGGGCAGATACGCAGTATTTT

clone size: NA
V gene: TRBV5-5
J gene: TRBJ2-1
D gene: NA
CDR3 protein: CASSLAWTSYNEQFF
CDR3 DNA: TGTGCCAGCAGTCTAGCCTGGACTTCCTACAATGAGCAGTTCTTC

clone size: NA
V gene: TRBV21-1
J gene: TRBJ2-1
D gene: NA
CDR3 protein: CASSKVVGLAGGRDEQFF
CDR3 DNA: TGTGCCAGCAGCAAAGTAGTGGGACTAGCGGGAGGGCGGGATGAGCAGTTCTTC

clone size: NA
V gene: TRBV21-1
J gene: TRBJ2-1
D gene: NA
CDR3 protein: CASRTSGGINEQFF
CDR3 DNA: TGTGCCAGTAGAACTAGCGGGGGGATCAATGAGCAGTTCTTC

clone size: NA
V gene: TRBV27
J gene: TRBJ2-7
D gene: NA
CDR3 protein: CASSWGWSYEQYF
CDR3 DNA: TGTGCCAGCAGTTGGGGCTGGTCCTACGAGCAGTACTTC

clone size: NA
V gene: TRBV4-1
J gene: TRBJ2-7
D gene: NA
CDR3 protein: CASSQGYTEQYF
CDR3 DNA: TGCGCCAGCAGCCAAGGATACACCGAGCAGTACTTC

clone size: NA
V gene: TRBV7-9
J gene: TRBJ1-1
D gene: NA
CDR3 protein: CASPPPSLGGVNTEAFF
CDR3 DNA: TGTGCCAGCCCACCCCCCAGCTTAGGGGGAGTTAACACTGAAGCTTTCTTT

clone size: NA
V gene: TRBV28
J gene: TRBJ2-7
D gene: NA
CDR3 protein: CASSPWTDYEQYF
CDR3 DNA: TGTGCCAGCAGTCCTTGGACAGACTACGAGCAGTACTTC

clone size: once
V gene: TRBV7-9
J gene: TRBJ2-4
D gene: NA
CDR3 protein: CASSSPMAAAKNIQYF
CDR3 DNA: TGTGCCAGCAGCTCCCCCATGGCTGCGGCCAAAAACATTCAGTACTTC

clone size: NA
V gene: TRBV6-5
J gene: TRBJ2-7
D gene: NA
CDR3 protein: CASSYDSSYEQYF
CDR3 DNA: TGTGCCAGCAGTTACGACAGCTCCTACGAGCAGTACTTC

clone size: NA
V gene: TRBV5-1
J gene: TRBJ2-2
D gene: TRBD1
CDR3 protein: CASSFSTGRPNTGELFF
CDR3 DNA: TGCGCCAGCAGCTTTTCGACAGGGCGACCGAACACCGGGGAGCTGTTTTTT

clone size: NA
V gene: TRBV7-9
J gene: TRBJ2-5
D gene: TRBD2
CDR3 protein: CASRTLAGEIHF
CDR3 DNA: TGTGCCAGCAGGACTCTAGCGGGAGAGATTCACTTC

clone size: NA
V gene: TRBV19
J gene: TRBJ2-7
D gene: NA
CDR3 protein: CASSIAGSSYEQYF
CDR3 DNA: TGTGCCAGTAGTATAGCAGGGAGCTCCTACGAGCAGTACTTC

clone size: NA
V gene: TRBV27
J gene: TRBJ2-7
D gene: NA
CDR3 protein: CASSFQGESYEQYF
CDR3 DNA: TGTGCCAGCAGTTTCCAGGGTGAGTCCTACGAGCAGTACTTC

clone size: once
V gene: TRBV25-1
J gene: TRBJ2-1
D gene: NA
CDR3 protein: CASGQSSYNEQFF
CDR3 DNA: TGTGCCAGCGGACAGAGCTCCTACAATGAGCAGTTCTTC

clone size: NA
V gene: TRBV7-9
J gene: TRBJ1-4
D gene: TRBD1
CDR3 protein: CASSWGGQGPNEKLFF
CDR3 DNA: TGTGCCAGCAGCTGGGGCGGACAGGGCCCAAATGAAAAACTGTTTTTT

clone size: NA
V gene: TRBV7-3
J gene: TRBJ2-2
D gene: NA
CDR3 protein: CASSLEGEGPGELFF
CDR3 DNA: TGTGCCAGCAGCTTAGAGGGGGAGGGCCCCGGGGAGCTGTTTTTT

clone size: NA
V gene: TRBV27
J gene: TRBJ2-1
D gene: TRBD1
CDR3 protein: CASSFWDSYNEQFF
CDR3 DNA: TGTGCCAGCAGTTTTTGGGACAGTTACAATGAGCAGTTCTTC

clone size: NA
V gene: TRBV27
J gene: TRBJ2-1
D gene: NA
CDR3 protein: CASSIGGRYNEQFF
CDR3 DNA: TGTGCCAGCAGTATAGGGGGAAGATACAATGAGCAGTTCTTC

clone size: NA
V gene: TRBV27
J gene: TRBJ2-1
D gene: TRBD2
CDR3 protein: CASSPTGTSGVNEQFF
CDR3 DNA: TGTGCCAGCAGTCCGACCGGGACTAGCGGGGTCAATGAGCAGTTCTTC

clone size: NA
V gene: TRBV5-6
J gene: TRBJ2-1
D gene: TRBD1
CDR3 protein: CASSLDRTYNEQFF
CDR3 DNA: TGTGCCAGCAGCCTGGACAGGACCTACAATGAGCAGTTCTTC

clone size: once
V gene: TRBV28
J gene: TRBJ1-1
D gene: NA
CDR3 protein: CASSIIREVTEAFF
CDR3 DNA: TGTGCCAGCAGTATCATCCGGGAGGTCACTGAAGCTTTCTTT

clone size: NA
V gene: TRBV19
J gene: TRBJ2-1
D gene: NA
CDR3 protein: CASSIRGSSSYNEQFF
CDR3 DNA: TGTGCCAGTAGTATACGGGGCAGTAGCTCCTACAATGAGCAGTTCTTC